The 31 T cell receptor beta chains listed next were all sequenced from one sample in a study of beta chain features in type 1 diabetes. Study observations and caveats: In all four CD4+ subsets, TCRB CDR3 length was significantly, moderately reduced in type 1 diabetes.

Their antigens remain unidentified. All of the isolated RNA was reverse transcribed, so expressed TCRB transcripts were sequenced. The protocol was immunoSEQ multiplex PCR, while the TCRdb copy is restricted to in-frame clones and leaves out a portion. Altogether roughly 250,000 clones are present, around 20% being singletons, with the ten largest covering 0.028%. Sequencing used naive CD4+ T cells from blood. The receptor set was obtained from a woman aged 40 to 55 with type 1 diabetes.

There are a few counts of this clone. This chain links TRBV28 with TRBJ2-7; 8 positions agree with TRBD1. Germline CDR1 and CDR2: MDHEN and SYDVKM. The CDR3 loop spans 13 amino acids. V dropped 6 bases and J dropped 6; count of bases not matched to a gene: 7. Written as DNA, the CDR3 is TGTGCCAGCAGGCGGACAGGGTCTTTCGAGCAGTACTTC. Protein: CASRRTGSFEQYF.

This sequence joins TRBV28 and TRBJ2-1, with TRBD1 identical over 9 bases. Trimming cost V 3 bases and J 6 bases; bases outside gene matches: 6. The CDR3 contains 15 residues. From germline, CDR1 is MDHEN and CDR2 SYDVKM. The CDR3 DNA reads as TGTGCCAGCAGTTTGTCCGGGACAGGGTTCAATGAGCAGTTCTTC. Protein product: CASSLSGTGFNEQFF. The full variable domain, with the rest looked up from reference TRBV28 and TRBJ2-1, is DVKVTQSSRYLVKRTGEKVFLECVQDMDHENMFWYRQDPGLGLRLIYFSYDVKMKEKGDIPEGYSVSREKKERFSLILESASTNQTSMYLCASSLSGTGFNEQFFGPGTRLTVL.

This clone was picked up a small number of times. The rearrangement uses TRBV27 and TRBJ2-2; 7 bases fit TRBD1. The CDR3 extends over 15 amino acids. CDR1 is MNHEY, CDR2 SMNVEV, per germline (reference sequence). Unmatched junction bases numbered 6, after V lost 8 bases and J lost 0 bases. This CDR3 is CASLRDSANTGELFF. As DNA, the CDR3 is TGTGCCAGCCTCCGGGACAGTGCGAACACCGGGGAGCTGTTTTTT.

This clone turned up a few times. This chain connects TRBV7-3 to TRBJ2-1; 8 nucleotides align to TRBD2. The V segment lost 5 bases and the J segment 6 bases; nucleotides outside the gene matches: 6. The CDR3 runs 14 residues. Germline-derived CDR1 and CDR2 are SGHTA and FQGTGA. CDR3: CASSPGGQGNEQFF. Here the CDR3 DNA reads TGTGCCAGCAGCCCGGGAGGGCAGGGCAATGAGCAGTTCTTC.

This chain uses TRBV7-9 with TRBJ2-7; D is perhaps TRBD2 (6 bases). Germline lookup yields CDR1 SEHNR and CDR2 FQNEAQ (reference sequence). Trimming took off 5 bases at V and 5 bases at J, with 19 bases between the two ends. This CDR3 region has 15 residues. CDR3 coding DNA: TGTGCCAGCAGCCTCGGGACTGACCCCTTCGACGAGCAGTACTTC. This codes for CASSLGTDPFDEQYF.

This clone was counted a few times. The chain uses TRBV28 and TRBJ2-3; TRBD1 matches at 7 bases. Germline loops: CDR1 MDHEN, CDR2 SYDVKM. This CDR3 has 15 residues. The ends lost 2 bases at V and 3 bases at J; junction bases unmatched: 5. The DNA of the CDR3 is TGTGCCAGCAGTTTACAAGGGGGCTCTACAGATACGCAGTATTTT. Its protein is CASSLQGGSTDTQYF.

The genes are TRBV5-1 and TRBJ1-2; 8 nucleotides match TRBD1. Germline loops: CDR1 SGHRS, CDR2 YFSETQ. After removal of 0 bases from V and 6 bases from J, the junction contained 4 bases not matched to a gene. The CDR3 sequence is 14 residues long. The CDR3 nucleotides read TGCGCCAGCAGCTTGGATCAGGGGGCGGATGGCTACACCTTC. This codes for CASSLDQGADGYTF. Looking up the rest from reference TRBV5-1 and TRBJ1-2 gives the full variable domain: KAGVTQTPRYLIKTRGQQVTLSCSPISGHRSVSWYQQTPGQGLQFLFEYFSETQRNKGNFPGRFSGRQFSNSRSEMNVSTLELGDSALYLCASSLDQGADGYTFGSGTRLTVV.

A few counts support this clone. CDR3 nucleotides: TGCAGCGTCGGACTTTCCCTCCCATTGGACACTGAAGCTTTCTTT. Its protein product is CSVGLSLPLDTEAFF. The chain employs TRBV29-1 and TRBJ1-1, with no clear D. This CDR3 contains 15 residues. Germline values: CDR1 SQVTM, CDR2 ANQGSEA. Trimming shortened V by 6 bases and J by 3 bases, and 20 bases separated the two germline ends. The entire variable domain, with the rest obtained from reference TRBV29-1 and TRBJ1-1, is as follows: SAVISQKPSRDICQRGTSLTIQCQVDSQVTMMFWYRQQPGQSLTLIATANQGSEATYESGFVIDKFPISRPNLTFSTLTVSNMSPEDSSIYLCSVGLSLPLDTEAFFGQGTRLTVV.

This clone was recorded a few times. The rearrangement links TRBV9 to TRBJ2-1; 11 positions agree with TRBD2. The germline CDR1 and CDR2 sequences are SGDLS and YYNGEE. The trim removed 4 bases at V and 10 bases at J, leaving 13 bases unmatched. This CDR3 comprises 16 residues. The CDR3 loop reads CASSLWTSGSAREQFF. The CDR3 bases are TGTGCCAGCAGCCTTTGGACTAGCGGGTCAGCAAGGGAGCAGTTCTTC.

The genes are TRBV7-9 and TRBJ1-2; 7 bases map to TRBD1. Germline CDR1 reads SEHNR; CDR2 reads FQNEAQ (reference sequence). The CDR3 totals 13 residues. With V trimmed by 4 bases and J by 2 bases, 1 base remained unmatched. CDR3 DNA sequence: TGTGCCAGCAGCTGGGACAGCAACTATGGCTACACCTTC. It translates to CASSWDSNYGYTF.

This CDR3 reads CASSQDRAGDGYTF. The DNA of the CDR3 is TGCGCCAGCAGCCAAGATAGAGCAGGGGATGGCTACACCTTC. V is TRBV4-3 and J is TRBJ1-2, with a possible D match to TRBD1 (6 bases). The CDR3 sequence is 14 residues long. Between the trimmed V and J ends, which lost 0 bases and 6 bases, there was a span of 11 bases. Germline loops: CDR1 LGHNA, CDR2 YSLEER.

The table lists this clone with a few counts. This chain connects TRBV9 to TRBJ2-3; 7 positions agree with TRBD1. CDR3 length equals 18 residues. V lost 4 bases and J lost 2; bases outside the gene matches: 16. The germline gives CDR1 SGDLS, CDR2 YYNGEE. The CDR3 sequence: CASSPNVGDRKFTDTQYF. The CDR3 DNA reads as TGTGCCAGCAGCCCAAACGTAGGGGACAGAAAATTCACAGATACGCAGTATTTT. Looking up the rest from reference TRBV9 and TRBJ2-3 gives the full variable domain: DSGVTQTPKHLITATGQRVTLRCSPRSGDLSVYWYQQSLDQGLQFLIQYYNGEERAKGNILERFSAQQFPDLHSELNLSSLELGDSALYFCASSPNVGDRKFTDTQYFGPGTRLTVL.

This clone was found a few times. As DNA, the CDR3 is TGTGCCAGCAGCCGACAGCTTTCGAACACTGAAGCTTTCTTT. Its protein product is CASSRQLSNTEAFF. This chain links TRBV2 with TRBJ1-1; D might be TRBD1 (5 bases). The CDR3 is 14 residues long. With 6 bases removed from V and 1 base from J, the gap between germline ends came to 12 bases. Per the germline V gene, CDR1 is SNHLY and CDR2 is FYNNEI.

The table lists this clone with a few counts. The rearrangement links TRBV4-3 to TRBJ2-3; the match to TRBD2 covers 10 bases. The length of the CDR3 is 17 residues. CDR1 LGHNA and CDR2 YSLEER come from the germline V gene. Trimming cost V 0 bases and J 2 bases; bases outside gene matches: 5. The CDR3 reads CASSQDRAGGTTDTQYF. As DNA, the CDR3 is TGCGCCAGCAGCCAAGATCGAGCGGGAGGGACCACAGATACGCAGTATTTT.

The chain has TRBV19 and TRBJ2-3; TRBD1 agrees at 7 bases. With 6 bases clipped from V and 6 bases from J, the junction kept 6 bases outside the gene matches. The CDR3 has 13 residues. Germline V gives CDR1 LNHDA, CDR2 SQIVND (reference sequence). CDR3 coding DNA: TGTGCCAGTAGCGACAGGGTAGTCGATACGCAGTATTTT. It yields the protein CASSDRVVDTQYF.

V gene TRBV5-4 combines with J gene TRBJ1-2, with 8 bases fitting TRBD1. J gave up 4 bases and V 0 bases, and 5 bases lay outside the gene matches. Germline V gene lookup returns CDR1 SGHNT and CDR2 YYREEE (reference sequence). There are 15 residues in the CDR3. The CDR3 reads CASSLETGVGYGYTF. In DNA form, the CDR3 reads TGTGCCAGCAGCTTGGAGACAGGGGTAGGCTATGGCTACACCTTC.

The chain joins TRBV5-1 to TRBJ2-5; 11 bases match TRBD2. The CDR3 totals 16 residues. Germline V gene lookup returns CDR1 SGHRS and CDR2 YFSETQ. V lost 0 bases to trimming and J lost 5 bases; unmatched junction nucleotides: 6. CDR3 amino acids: CASSLAKTSGVETQYF. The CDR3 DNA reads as TGCGCCAGCAGCTTGGCCAAGACTAGCGGGGTGGAGACCCAGTACTTC.

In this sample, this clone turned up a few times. CDR3 in DNA: TGTGCCAGCAGTGACCCAGGGACTAGCGGGAGTAGGCAGTTCTTC. Encoded protein: CASSDPGTSGSRQFF. The V and J genes are TRBV25-1 and TRBJ2-1; 14 bases line up with TRBD2. CDR1 is MGHDK, CDR2 SYGVNS, per germline. V dropped 3 bases and J dropped 12; count of bases not matched to a gene: 7. The CDR3 loop spans 15 amino acids.

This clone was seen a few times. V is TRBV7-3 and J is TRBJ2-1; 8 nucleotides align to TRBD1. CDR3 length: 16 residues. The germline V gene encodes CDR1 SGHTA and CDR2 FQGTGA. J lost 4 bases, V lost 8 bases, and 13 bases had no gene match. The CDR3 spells CASLTEGTGVYNEQFF. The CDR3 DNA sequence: TGTGCCAGCTTAACCGAGGGGACAGGCGTTTACAATGAGCAGTTCTTC.

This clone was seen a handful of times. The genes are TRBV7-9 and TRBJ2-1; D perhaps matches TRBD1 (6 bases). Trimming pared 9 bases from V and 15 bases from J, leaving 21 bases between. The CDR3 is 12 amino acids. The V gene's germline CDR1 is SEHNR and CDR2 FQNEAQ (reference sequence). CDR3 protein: CASDLGGSQSFF. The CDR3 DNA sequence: TGTGCCAGTGACCTTGGGGGCAGTCAGTCGTTCTTC.

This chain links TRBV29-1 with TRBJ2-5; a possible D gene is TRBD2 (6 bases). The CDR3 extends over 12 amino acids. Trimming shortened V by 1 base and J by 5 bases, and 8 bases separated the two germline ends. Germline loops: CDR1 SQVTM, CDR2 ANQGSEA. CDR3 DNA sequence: TGCAGCGTTGAAGTAGGGACTGAGACCCAGTACTTC. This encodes CSVEVGTETQYF.

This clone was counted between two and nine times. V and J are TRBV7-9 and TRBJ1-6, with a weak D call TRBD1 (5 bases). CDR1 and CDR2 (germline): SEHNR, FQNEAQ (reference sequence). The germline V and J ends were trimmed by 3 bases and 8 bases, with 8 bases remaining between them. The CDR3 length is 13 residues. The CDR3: CASSFDRDSPLHF. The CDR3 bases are TGTGCCAGCAGCTTTGACAGAGATTCACCCCTCCACTTT.

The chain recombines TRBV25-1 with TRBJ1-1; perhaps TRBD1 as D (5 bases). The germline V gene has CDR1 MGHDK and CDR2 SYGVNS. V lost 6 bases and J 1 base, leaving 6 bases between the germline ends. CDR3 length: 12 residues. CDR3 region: CASRGQNTEAFF. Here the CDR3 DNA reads TGTGCCAGCAGAGGACAGAACACTGAAGCTTTCTTT.

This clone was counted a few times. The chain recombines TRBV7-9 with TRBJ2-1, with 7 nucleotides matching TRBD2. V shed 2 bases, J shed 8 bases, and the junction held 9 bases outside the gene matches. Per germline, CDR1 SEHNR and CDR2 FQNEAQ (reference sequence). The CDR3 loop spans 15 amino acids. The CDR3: CASSLWDYPVDEQFF. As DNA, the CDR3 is TGTGCCAGCAGCTTATGGGACTACCCAGTCGATGAGCAGTTCTTC.

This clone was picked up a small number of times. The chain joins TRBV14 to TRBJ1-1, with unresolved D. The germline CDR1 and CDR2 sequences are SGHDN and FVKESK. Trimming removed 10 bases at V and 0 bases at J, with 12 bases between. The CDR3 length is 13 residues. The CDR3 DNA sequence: TGTGCCACTTCGGGGAGCATGAACACTGAAGCTTTCTTT. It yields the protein CATSGSMNTEAFF.

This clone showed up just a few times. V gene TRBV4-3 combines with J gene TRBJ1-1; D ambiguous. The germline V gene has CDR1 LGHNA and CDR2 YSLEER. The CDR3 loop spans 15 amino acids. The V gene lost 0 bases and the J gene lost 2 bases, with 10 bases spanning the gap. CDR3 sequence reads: CASSQEFVINTEAFF. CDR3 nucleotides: TGCGCCAGCAGCCAAGAATTTGTTATAAACACTGAAGCTTTCTTT.

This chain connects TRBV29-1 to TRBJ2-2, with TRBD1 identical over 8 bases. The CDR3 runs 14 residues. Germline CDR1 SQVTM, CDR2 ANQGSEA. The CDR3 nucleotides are TGCAGTTCGACAGGGGCCGCTAACACCGGGGAGCTGTTTTTT. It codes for CSSTGAANTGELFF.

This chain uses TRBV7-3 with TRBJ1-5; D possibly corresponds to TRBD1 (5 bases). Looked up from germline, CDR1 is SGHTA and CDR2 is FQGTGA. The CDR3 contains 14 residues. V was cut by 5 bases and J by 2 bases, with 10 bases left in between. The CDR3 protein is CASSRGVGNQPQHF. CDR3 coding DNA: TGTGCCAGCAGCAGGGGTGTGGGCAATCAGCCCCAGCATTTT.

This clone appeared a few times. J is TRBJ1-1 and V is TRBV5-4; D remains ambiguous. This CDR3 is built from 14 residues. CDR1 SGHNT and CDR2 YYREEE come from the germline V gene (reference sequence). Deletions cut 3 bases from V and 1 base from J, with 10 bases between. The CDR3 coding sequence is TGTGCCAGCAGCTCCCCGGGGAGGAACACTGAAGCTTTCTTT. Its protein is CASSSPGRNTEAFF.

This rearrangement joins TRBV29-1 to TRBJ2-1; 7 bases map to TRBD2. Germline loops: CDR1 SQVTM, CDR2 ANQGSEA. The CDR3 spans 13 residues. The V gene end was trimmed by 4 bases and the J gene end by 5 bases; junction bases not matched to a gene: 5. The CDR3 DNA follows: TGCAGCGTTGCCCAGCGGGAAGACAATGAGCAGTTCTTC. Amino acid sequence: CSVAQREDNEQFF.

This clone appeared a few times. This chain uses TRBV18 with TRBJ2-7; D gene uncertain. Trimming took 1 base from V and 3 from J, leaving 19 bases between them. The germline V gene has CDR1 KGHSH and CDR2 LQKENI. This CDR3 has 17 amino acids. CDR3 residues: CASSPQSPSNPIYEQYF. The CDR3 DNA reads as TGTGCCAGCTCACCACAGTCCCCCTCTAACCCCATCTACGAGCAGTACTTC.